What follows are 18 T cell receptor beta chains derived from one specimen sequenced in a study of blood T cell repertoires in COVID-19. Sequencing used immunoSEQ multiplex PCR; TCRdb keeps in-frame clones, though not all of them. This repertoire shows approximately 300,000 clones, 70% to 90% found once; its top ten account for 4.1%. The sample was peripheral blood. All receptors come from a woman in her fifties or sixties with active or convalescent COVID-19.

This clone has more than one count but fewer than ten. The same CDR3 also results from other DNA sequences found in this sample. This chain joins TRBV7-2 and TRBJ1-2; D perhaps matches TRBD1 (6 bases). Trimming cost V 5 bases and J 4 bases, with 11 bases left between them. The length of the CDR3 is 13 residues. Germline V gene lookup returns CDR1 SGHTA and CDR2 FQGNSA. CDR3 bases: TGTGCCAGCAGCGCGGGGGGGGCCTATGGCTACACCTTC. Translated, it gives CASSAGGAYGYTF.

This chain connects TRBV4-1 to TRBJ1-2, with TRBD1 matching over 8 bases. The CDR3 has 17 residues. The V and J ends lost 3 bases and 1 base, in that order; junction bases with no gene match: 10. Germline lookup yields CDR1 MGHRA and CDR2 YSYEKL. This CDR3 is CASSHGRGRGNNYGYTF. CDR3 DNA sequence: TGCGCCAGCAGCCACGGCAGGGGGCGAGGGAATAACTATGGCTACACCTTC.

The gene calls are TRBV7-9 and TRBJ2-5, with D tentatively TRBD2 (5 bases). CDR1 and CDR2 from the germline V gene are SEHNR and FQNEAQ (reference sequence). V was clipped by 3 bases and J by 6 bases, with 14 bases between them. The CDR3 covers 14 residues. CDR3 DNA: TGTGCCAGCAGCTTCTTGGGGAGACGGAAGACCCAGTACTTC. It specifies CASSFLGRRKTQYF.

The rearrangement uses TRBV21-1 and TRBJ1-6; TRBD1, the D gene given by the table, was not confirmed from the DNA. TRBV21-1 is labeled a pseudogene. The CDR3 loop spans 17 amino acids. CDR3 DNA: TGTGCCAGCAGCATCCCTGACAGGGAATACTATAATTCACCCCTCCACTTT. Amino acid sequence: CASSIPDREYYNSPLHF.

The V gene is TRBV2, the J gene TRBJ1-5, with a weak D call TRBD1 (6 bases). Per the germline V gene, CDR1 is SNHLY and CDR2 is FYNNEI. The CDR3 runs 14 residues. Trimming stripped 6 bases from V and 3 bases from J, with 12 bases between. CDR3 nucleotides: TGTGCCAGCAGCAGACAGGTAACCAATCAGCCCCAGCATTTT. It codes for CASSRQVTNQPQHF.

V gene TRBV27 combines with J gene TRBJ2-7, with a tentative D call TRBD2 (5 bases). CDR3 length equals 13 residues. The germline V and J ends were trimmed by 2 bases and 3 bases, with 8 bases remaining between them. Germline loops: CDR1 MNHEY, CDR2 SMNVEV (reference sequence). The CDR3 DNA reads as TGTGCCAGCAGTTTAAGGGAGAACTACGAGCAGTACTTC. It translates to CASSLRENYEQYF.

This chain links TRBV30 with TRBJ1-2; D might be TRBD1 (5 bases). V was cut by 0 bases and J by 1 base, with 12 bases left in between. CDR1 is GTSNPN and CDR2 is SVGIG in the germline V gene (reference sequence). The CDR3 is made up of 15 amino acids. CDR3 sequence: CAWSVRRQLNYGYTF. In DNA form, the CDR3 reads TGTGCCTGGAGTGTAAGGCGACAGCTTAACTATGGCTACACCTTC.

The DNA of the CDR3 is TGTGCCAGCAAGACAGGGGGACTATATTACAATGAGCAGTTCTTC. The encoded protein is CASKTGGLYYNEQFF. The V call is TRBV2, the J call TRBJ2-1, with TRBD1 matching over 9 bases. With 7 bases clipped from V and 4 bases from J, the junction kept 8 bases outside the gene matches. This CDR3 is built from 15 residues. CDR1 and CDR2 from the germline V gene are SNHLY and FYNNEI. Full variable domain (rest looked up from reference TRBV2 and TRBJ2-1): EPEVTQTPSHQVTQMGQEVILRCVPISNHLYFYWYRQILGQKVEFLVSFYNNEISEKSEIFDDQFSVERPDGSNFTLKIRSTKLEDSAMYFCASKTGGLYYNEQFFGPGTRLTVL.

This clone has a single count. This chain uses TRBV25-1 with TRBJ2-1; 8 bases agree with TRBD2. The CDR3 sequence is 15 residues long. Trimming at V came to 6 bases and at J to 1 base, leaving 5 bases not matched to a gene. Germline-derived CDR1 and CDR2 are MGHDK and SYGVNS. The DNA of the CDR3 is TGTGCCAGCAGCAGAGCGGGAGCGTCCTACAATGAGCAGTTCTTC. It codes for CASSRAGASYNEQFF.

J is TRBJ1-4 and V is TRBV28; 10 positions agree with TRBD1. The trim removed 6 bases at V and 8 bases at J, leaving 6 bases unmatched. From germline, CDR1 is MDHEN and CDR2 SYDVKM. CDR3 length equals 14 residues. In DNA form, the CDR3 reads TGTGCCAGCAGAACCGGGACAGGGGTGGAAAAACTGTTTTTT. Translated: CASRTGTGVEKLFF.

The chain uses TRBV29-1 and TRBJ1-1; TRBD1 matches 8 bases. CDR1 and CDR2 from the germline V gene are SQVTM and ANQGSEA. The junction had 10 bases not matched to a gene; V was cut back by 3 bases and J by 4 bases. The CDR3 length is 15 residues. The CDR3 protein is CSVDRGRGGATEAFF. CDR3 DNA sequence: TGCAGCGTTGACAGGGGGCGCGGGGGTGCCACTGAAGCTTTCTTT.

This chain connects TRBV5-5 to TRBJ1-2; D is unresolved. Trimming cost V 0 bases and J 7 bases, with 19 bases left between them. Germline CDR1 and CDR2: SGHKS and YYEKEE (reference sequence). This CDR3 has 16 residues. Here the CDR3 reads CASSLAYGVGKSGYTF. CDR3 in DNA: TGTGCCAGCAGCTTGGCGTACGGGGTGGGGAAATCTGGCTACACCTTC.

This CDR3 is CASSSGTSGRVDTQYF. DNA of the CDR3: TGCGCCAGCAGCTCCGGGACTAGCGGGAGAGTAGATACGCAGTATTTT. The J gene is TRBJ2-3, the V gene TRBV5-1; 14 bases fit TRBD2. Germline V lookup: CDR1 SGHRS, CDR2 YFSETQ. J gave up 5 bases and V 3 bases, and 5 bases lay outside the gene matches. This CDR3 has 16 amino acids.

The rearrangement uses TRBV5-1 and TRBJ2-2; possibly TRBD2 for D (6 bases). Germline CDR1 and CDR2: SGHRS and YFSETQ. The ends were cut back, 1 base at V and 2 bases at J, with 9 bases in the middle. This CDR3 region has 15 residues. The CDR3 nucleotides read TGCGCCAGCAGCTTGACTAGCCTCAACACCGGGGAGCTGTTTTTT. Its protein is CASSLTSLNTGELFF.

Turning to this clone: Other DNA sequences within the sample encode an identical CDR3. This chain joins TRBV5-4 and TRBJ2-3, with 13 bases aligning to TRBD2. CDR1 and CDR2 (germline): SGHNT, YYREEE (reference sequence). The CDR3 totals 16 residues. Losses at the gene ends were 3 bases for V and 2 bases for J; bases not matched to a gene: 3. This CDR3 is CASSWGLAGSTDTQYF. The CDR3 bases are TGTGCCAGCAGCTGGGGACTAGCGGGATCCACAGATACGCAGTATTTT.

The genes are TRBV5-6 and TRBJ2-1; 10 bases map to TRBD2. J gave up 7 bases and V 3 bases, and 4 bases lay outside the gene matches. The germline CDR1 and CDR2 sequences are SGHDT and YYEEEE. The CDR3 runs to 14 residues. Here the CDR3 reads CASSSTSGPNEQFF. DNA of the CDR3: TGTGCCAGCAGCTCGACTAGCGGGCCGAATGAGCAGTTCTTC.

The J gene is TRBJ2-7, the V gene TRBV11-2; the match to TRBD2 covers 12 bases. CDR3 length: 17 residues. Looked up from germline, CDR1 is SGHAT and CDR2 is FQNNGV. V shed 5 bases and J 2 bases; nucleotides not matched to a gene: 10. The CDR3 loop reads CASSLGLAGRAAYEQYF. In nucleotides, the CDR3 is TGTGCCAGCAGCCTGGGACTAGCGGGCCGAGCCGCCTACGAGCAGTACTTC.

This chain connects TRBV10-3 to TRBJ2-5; a weak D match, TRBD2 (6 bases). The CDR3 has 21 residues. Germline V gene sequence: CDR1 ENHRY, CDR2 SYGVKD. V shed 0 bases and J shed 4 bases, with 30 bases lying between them. CDR3 residues: CAISESRRRDPTGMSRETQYF. CDR3 bases: TGTGCCATCAGTGAGTCGAGGCGGAGGGATCCAACCGGGATGTCACGAGAGACCCAGTACTTC.